Listed below are T cell receptor beta chains from one sample, sequenced in a study of blood T cell repertoires in COVID-19. The data were produced by immunoSEQ multiplex PCR, yet TCRdb's version contains in-frame clones alone and is incomplete. This table has about 320,000 clones, 90% appearing once. The sequenced material came from PBMCs or T cells enriched from blood (not recorded which). These receptor sequences come from a man aged 55 to 70 who had recovered from COVID-19. Each CDR3 is given with its conserved first and last residue. The D gene is left open where the match is weak. Expanded clones are given a class, and other clones once, few, many or no size at all.

d_gene | abundance | len | j_gene | v_gene | CDR3aa | CDR3nt
TRBD1 | NA | 16 | TRBJ1-3 | TRBV5-8 | CASSLTRTGGRDTIYF | TGTGCCAGCAGCTTGACAAGGACAGGGGGTCGGGACACCATATATTTT
NA | NA | 14 | TRBJ1-3 | TRBV19 | CASDTLSSGNTIYF | TGTGCCAGCGACACCCTGAGCTCTGGAAACACCATATATTTT
TRBD2 | NA | 15 | TRBJ2-1 | TRBV5-8 | CASSLVGTSGIEQFF | TGTGCCAGCAGCTTGGTAGGGACTAGCGGGATAGAGCAGTTCTTC
NA | NA | 12 | TRBJ1-4 | TRBV12-3/TRBV12-4 | CASSLEAEKLFF | TGTGCCAGCAGTTTAGAAGCGGAAAAACTGTTTTTT
TRBD1 | once | 15 | TRBJ2-7 | TRBV5-4 | CASRTTRGLGGEQYF | TGTGCCAGCAGGACCACCAGGGGGCTAGGTGGAGAGCAGTACTTC
TRBD1 | NA | 11 | TRBJ1-1 | TRBV20-1 | CSAGDSLKAFF | TGCAGTGCTGGGGACAGTCTAAAAGCTTTCTTT
NA | once | 18 | TRBJ1-1 | TRBV7-9 | CASSLVGQGGGLNTEAFF | TGTGCCAGCAGCTTAGTCGGGCAGGGAGGAGGCTTGAACACTGAAGCTTTCTTT
NA | once | 16 | TRBJ2-3 | TRBV5-1 | CASSLHDSSVTDTQYF | TGCGCCAGCAGCTTACACGACAGTTCGGTCACAGATACGCAGTATTTT
TRBD1 | few | 14 | TRBJ2-1 | TRBV7-9 | CASSLDRVANEQFF | TGTGCCAGCAGCTTGGACAGGGTTGCCAATGAGCAGTTCTTC
NA | NA | 13 | TRBJ2-7 | TRBV6-5 | CASKVDRTYEQYF | TGTGCCAGCAAGGTCGACAGGACCTACGAGCAGTACTTC
NA | NA | 14 | TRBJ2-7 | TRBV7-3 | CASSHGDSAYEQYF | TGTGCCAGCAGCCATGGGGACTCCGCCTACGAGCAGTACTTC
NA | NA | 14 | TRBJ1-1 | TRBV4-2 | CASSQFLVNTEAFF | TGTGCCAGCAGCCAATTTCTTGTGAACACTGAAGCTTTCTTT
TRBD2 | NA | 15 | TRBJ2-1 | TRBV3-1/TRBV3-2 | CASSQAGGPENEQFF | TGTGCCAGCAGCCAAGCGGGAGGGCCAGAAAATGAGCAGTTCTTC
TRBD1 | once | 15 | TRBJ2-1 | TRBV5-8 | CASSLFMGQGNEQFF | TGTGCCAGCAGCTTGTTTATGGGACAGGGGAATGAGCAGTTCTTC
NA | NA | 15 | TRBJ2-7 | TRBV5-6 | CASRSSDSIPYEQYF | TGTGCCAGCAGGTCAAGTGACTCCATTCCCTACGAGCAGTACTTC
NA | NA | 14 | TRBJ1-5 | TRBV18 | CASSPQGTNQPQHF | TGTGCCAGCTCACCTCAGGGGACCAATCAGCCCCAGCATTTT
TRBD2 | NA | 17 | TRBJ2-5 | TRBV9 | CASSVGFSGRLREAQYF | TGTGCCAGCAGCGTAGGTTTTAGCGGGAGGCTACGGGAGGCCCAGTACTTC
NA | NA | 13 | TRBJ1-5 | TRBV4-3 | CASSPGRNQPQHF | TGCGCCAGCAGCCCTGGCCGCAATCAGCCCCAGCATTTT
NA | NA | 16 | TRBJ2-7 | TRBV7-9 | CASSPGTVGGIYEQYF | TGTGCCAGCAGTCCGGGGACAGTGGGGGGTATATACGAGCAGTACTTC
NA | once | 13 | TRBJ2-1 | TRBV7-3 | CASSKLRGNEQFF | TGTGCCAGCAGCAAACTTAGGGGCAATGAGCAGTTCTTC
NA | NA | 13 | TRBJ1-2 | TRBV12-3/TRBV12-4 | CASSFRERSGYTF | TGTGCCAGCAGTTTTAGGGAGAGGAGCGGCTACACCTTC
TRBD1 | NA | 14 | TRBJ2-7 | TRBV6-5 | CASSYGQGAGEQYF | TGTGCCAGCAGTTACGGACAGGGGGCGGGGGAGCAGTACTTC
TRBD1 | NA | 15 | TRBJ2-5 | TRBV5-4 | CASSAPGQAQETQYF | TGTGCCAGCAGCGCCCCGGGACAGGCCCAAGAGACCCAGTACTTC
TRBD2 | NA | 16 | TRBJ2-1 | TRBV4-2 | CASSRLAGTSYNEQFF | TGTGCCAGCAGCCGTTTAGCGGGGACATCCTACAATGAGCAGTTCTTC
NA | NA | 13 | TRBJ1-1 | TRBV11-3 | CASSFLGGSEAFF | TGTGCCAGCAGCTTTCTCGGGGGTTCTGAAGCTTTCTTT
NA | NA | 12 | TRBJ1-1 | TRBV29-1 | CSVGRENTEAFF | TGCAGCGTTGGCAGGGAGAACACTGAAGCTTTCTTT
TRBD2 | NA | 15 | TRBJ2-3 | TRBV5-1 | CASSLAGGPRDTQYF | TGCGCCAGCAGCTTGGCGGGAGGGCCCCGAGATACGCAGTATTTT
TRBD2 | once | 16 | TRBJ2-7 | TRBV18 | CASSPTLAGVSYEQYF | TGTGCCAGCTCACCGACTCTAGCGGGCGTTTCCTACGAGCAGTACTTC
NA | NA | 13 | TRBJ1-1 | TRBV2 | CASRFIMNTEAFF | TGTGCCAGCAGGTTTATTATGAACACTGAAGCTTTCTTT
NA | few | 13 | TRBJ1-1 | TRBV7-9 | CASSRQGREEAFF | TGTGCCAGCAGCCGTCAGGGGCGCGAAGAAGCTTTCTTT
NA | NA | 14 | TRBJ2-3 | TRBV10-1 | CASSESPGADTQYF | TGCGCCAGCAGTGAGTCACCGGGGGCAGATACGCAGTATTTT
TRBD1 | NA | 17 | TRBJ1-4 | TRBV4-1 | CASSQDLTGTGNEKLFF | TGCGCCAGCAGCCAAGATCTTACCGGGACAGGAAATGAAAAACTGTTTTTT
NA | NA | 16 | TRBJ1-2 | TRBV3-1/TRBV3-2 | CASSQAFVVQKYGYTF | TGTGCCAGCAGCCAAGCGTTTGTTGTACAGAAGTATGGCTACACCTTC
NA | NA | 12 | TRBJ2-1 | TRBV6-5 | CASSFLPGEQFF | TGTGCCAGCAGTTTCCTGCCAGGTGAGCAGTTCTTC
TRBD2 | NA | 15 | TRBJ2-5 | TRBV29-1 | CSVTPTSGYQETQYF | TGCAGCGTGACGCCGACTAGCGGCTACCAAGAGACCCAGTACTTC
TRBD2 | NA | 14 | TRBJ2-1 | TRBV2 | CSSLAVPLNNEQFF | TGTTCTAGTCTAGCGGTCCCCCTCAACAATGAGCAGTTCTTC
NA | NA | 15 | TRBJ2-5 | TRBV4-2 | CASSQEESPRRAQYF | TGTGCCAGCAGCCAAGAAGAATCGCCCAGGCGGGCCCAGTACTTC
NA | NA | 13 | TRBJ1-2 | TRBV28 | CASSRQANYGYTF | TGTGCCAGCAGTAGACAGGCCAACTATGGCTACACCTTC
TRBD2 | NA | 15 | TRBJ2-2 | TRBV6-1 | CASSWTSGRTGELFF | TGTGCCAGCAGTTGGACTAGCGGGAGAACCGGGGAGCTGTTTTTT
TRBD2 | NA | 16 | TRBJ2-1 | TRBV27 | CASSLFPSGSLNEQFF | TGTGCCAGCAGTTTATTTCCCAGCGGGAGTTTGAATGAGCAGTTCTTC
NA | NA | 16 | TRBJ1-5 | TRBV4-1 | CASSQDIRQGGQPQHF | TGCGCCAGCAGCCAAGATATTCGGCAGGGAGGCCAGCCCCAGCATTTT
TRBD2 | NA | 15 | TRBJ2-7 | TRBV10-1 | CASSEDSGRPYEQYF | TGCGCCAGCAGTGAGGATAGCGGGAGGCCCTACGAGCAGTACTTC
NA | once | 17 | TRBJ1-6 | TRBV4-1 | CASSQAPLRGFDSPLHF | TGCGCCAGCAGCCAAGCCCCCCTCCGGGGTTTTGATTCACCCCTCCACTTT
NA | NA | 15 | TRBJ1-5 | TRBV7-2 | CASSLGPNQGQPQHF | TGTGCCAGCAGCTTAGGTCCCAACCAGGGCCAGCCCCAGCATTTT
NA | once | 15 | TRBJ1-1 | TRBV29-1 | CSVRGREWENTEAFF | TGCAGCGTTAGGGGTAGAGAATGGGAGAACACTGAAGCTTTCTTT
NA | NA | 13 | TRBJ2-7 | TRBV4-1 | CASSPDRTYEQYF | TGCGCCAGCAGCCCTGACAGGACCTACGAGCAGTACTTC
TRBD1 | NA | 15 | TRBJ1-1 | TRBV10-3 | CAISEKGQAWAEAFF | TGTGCCATCAGTGAGAAGGGACAGGCCTGGGCTGAAGCTTTCTTT
NA | NA | 15 | TRBJ1-3 | TRBV6-5 | CASSYNPVSGNTIYF | TGTGCCAGCAGTTATAACCCAGTCTCTGGAAACACCATATATTTT
TRBD2 | NA | 15 | TRBJ2-2 | TRBV7-9 | CASSPRDYITGELFF | TGTGCCAGCAGCCCGAGGGACTACATCACCGGGGAGCTGTTTTTT
TRBD1 | NA | 13 | TRBJ1-2 | TRBV7-3 | CASSFGQGNGYTF | TGTGCCAGCAGCTTCGGACAGGGAAATGGCTACACCTTC
NA | NA | 16 | TRBJ2-3 | TRBV7-3 | CASSPPGSGAADTQYF | TGTGCCAGCAGCCCGCCAGGGTCTGGTGCCGCAGATACGCAGTATTTT
NA | NA | 14 | TRBJ1-4 | TRBV7-8 | CASSLAKQGRVLFF | TGTGCCAGCAGCTTAGCTAAACAGGGAAGGGTGCTGTTTTTT
NA | NA | 15 | TRBJ2-5 | TRBV30 | CAWSVLVGLGETQYF | TGTGCCTGGAGTGTACTCGTGGGACTGGGGGAGACCCAGTACTTC